What follows are 29 T cell receptor beta chains derived from one specimen sequenced in a study of shared clonotypes between healthy human individuals. Sequenced by immunoSEQ multiplex PCR; TCRdb stores in-frame clones only, minus some. The table includes approximately 2.3 million clones, over 85% detected once. The specimen sequenced was naive CD4+ T cells from PBMCs. Stated subset: CD45RA+ positively selected. These receptors were taken from a young man in good health. Some clones in this sample may be carry-over from other donors' samples.

The chain carries TRBV6-5 and TRBJ1-5; D is unresolved. V lost 2 bases, J lost 11 bases, and 13 bases lay in between. Germline CDR1 is MNHEY and CDR2 is SVGAGI. The CDR3 contains 13 residues. The CDR3 DNA follows: TGTGCCAGCAGTTACAGGGTCCAAGGTGCCCAGCATTTT. This codes for CASSYRVQGAQHF.

J is TRBJ2-1 and V is TRBV10-2; TRBD2 matches at 14 bases. From germline, CDR1 is WSHSY and CDR2 SAAADI. CDR3 length equals 15 residues. J lost 9 bases, V lost 5 bases, and 6 bases had no gene match. CDR3 residues: CASSLGTSGSSEQFF. For the CDR3, the DNA is TGCGCCAGCAGTCTAGGGACTAGCGGGAGTAGTGAGCAGTTCTTC.

The chain has TRBV7-3 and TRBJ2-2; D is possibly TRBD1 (6 bases). Germline values: CDR1 SGHTA, CDR2 FQGTGA. With 5 bases removed from V and 0 bases from J, the gap between germline ends came to 13 bases. This CDR3 is 16 amino acids long. The CDR3 coding sequence is TGTGCCAGCAGCCCCCTGGGGGCCGCGAACACCGGGGAGCTGTTTTTT. It codes for CASSPLGAANTGELFF.

This clone has a single count. The V gene is TRBV7-9, the J gene TRBJ1-2; possible D gene TRBD1, 5 bases. The CDR3 totals 12 residues. Trimming cost V 1 base and J 14 bases, with 14 bases left between them. CDR1 and CDR2 (germline): SEHNR, FQNEAQ (reference sequence). The CDR3 sequence is CASSLVDSRLTF. The CDR3 nucleotides are TGTGCCAGCAGCTTAGTAGACAGCCGCTTAACCTTC.

The count of this clone is one. The rearrangement uses TRBV4-2 and TRBJ2-3; 7 positions match TRBD2. Germline-derived CDR1 and CDR2 are LGHNA and YNFKEQ. V lost 0 bases, J lost 2 bases, and 5 bases stayed unmatched. The CDR3 covers 16 residues. CDR3 in DNA: TGTGCCAGCAGCCAAGATCCAGCGGGGACCACAGATACGCAGTATTTT. Amino acid sequence: CASSQDPAGTTDTQYF.

The rearrangement uses TRBV28 and TRBJ2-3; possible D gene TRBD2, 6 bases. Trimming pared 6 bases from V and 3 bases from J, leaving 16 bases between. CDR3 length: 15 amino acids. Germline V gene lookup returns CDR1 MDHEN and CDR2 SYDVKM. The CDR3 nucleotides read TGTGCCAGCAGCTGGGGCCTTAGCGGAACAGATACGCAGTATTTT. Protein sequence: CASSWGLSGTDTQYF.

The chain uses TRBV7-3 and TRBJ2-7, with a tentative D call TRBD1 (5 bases). The V gene's germline CDR1 is SGHTA and CDR2 FQGTGA. The CDR3 sequence is 13 residues long. V dropped 1 base and J dropped 4 bases, with 8 bases sitting between them. The CDR3 bases are TGTGCCAGCAGCTTAATGCCAGGGTACGAGCAGTACTTC. It translates to CASSLMPGYEQYF.

Comment on this clone: Other nucleotide sequences from this sample produce the same CDR3. V and J are TRBV5-1 and TRBJ2-7; D ambiguous. V shed 4 bases and J shed 0 bases, with 11 bases lying between them. Germline CDR1 reads SGHRS; CDR2 reads YFSETQ. The CDR3 sequence is 14 residues long. CDR3 protein: CASSLDGISYEQYF. The DNA of the CDR3 is TGCGCCAGCAGCCTGGATGGAATCTCCTACGAGCAGTACTTC.

This chain links TRBV15 with TRBJ2-5; D is possibly TRBD1 or TRBD2 (5 bases each). This CDR3 region has 12 residues. Trimming stripped 5 bases from V and 8 bases from J, with 12 bases between. Germline CDR1 and CDR2: LNHNV and YYDKDF (reference sequence). CDR3 sequence reads: CATSGMGPTQYF. Here the CDR3 DNA reads TGTGCCACCAGCGGGATGGGACCAACCCAGTACTTC.

Here the CDR3 reads CASSIGHDRGAFF. DNA for the CDR3: TGTGCCAGCAGTATAGGACACGACAGGGGGGCTTTCTTT. The chain recombines TRBV6-5 with TRBJ1-1, with 9 bases identical to TRBD1. Unmatched junction bases numbered 9, after V lost 5 bases and J lost 11 bases. This CDR3 is 13 amino acids long. In germline, CDR1 is MNHEY, CDR2 SVGAGI.

This chain uses TRBV28 with TRBJ2-7; D remains unclear. CDR3 length equals 12 residues. Looked up from germline, CDR1 is MDHEN and CDR2 is SYDVKM. V was shortened by 10 bases and J by 3 bases, with 13 bases between the two germline ends. The CDR3 loop is CATRASNYEQYF. The DNA of the CDR3 is TGTGCCACCAGAGCCTCTAACTACGAGCAGTACTTC. The whole variable domain, filled in from reference TRBV28 and TRBJ2-7, reads DVKVTQSSRYLVKRTGEKVFLECVQDMDHENMFWYRQDPGLGLRLIYFSYDVKMKEKGDIPEGYSVSREKKERFSLILESASTNQTSMYLCATRASNYEQYFGPGTRLTVT.

V gene TRBV30 combines with J gene TRBJ2-1; D gene uncertain. Trimming shortened V by 2 bases and J by 6 bases, and 14 bases separated the two germline ends. Germline V lookup: CDR1 GTSNPN, CDR2 SVGIG (reference sequence). This CDR3 contains 14 residues. The CDR3: CAWSPGRRVNEQFF. CDR3 sequence (DNA): TGTGCCTGGAGTCCCGGCCGCCGGGTCAATGAGCAGTTCTTC.

The rearrangement links TRBV7-9 to TRBJ2-7; 10 bases map to TRBD1. The CDR3 runs 14 residues. V dropped 4 bases and J dropped 6; count of bases not matched to a gene: 6. CDR1 SEHNR and CDR2 FQNEAQ come from the germline V gene (reference sequence). CDR3 sequence (DNA): TGTGCCAGCAGCTCCGGACAGGGGGATCGCGAGCAGTACTTC. Protein sequence: CASSSGQGDREQYF.

The chain employs TRBV19 and TRBJ2-7; D uncertain. Germline CDR1 is LNHDA and CDR2 is SQIVND (reference sequence). The CDR3 is made up of 14 amino acids. The V gene lost 10 bases and the J gene lost 6 bases, with 22 bases spanning the gap. The CDR3 DNA reads TGTGCCACCCGGGCCGGCCCGGTTTCGGGCGAGCAGTACTTC. The encoded protein is CATRAGPVSGEQYF. Variable domain in full (rest from reference TRBV19 and TRBJ2-7): DGGITQSPKYLFRKEGQNVTLSCEQNLNHDAMYWYRQDPGQGLRLIYYSQIVNDFQKGDIAEGYSVSREKKESFPLTVTSAQKNPTAFYLCATRAGPVSGEQYFGPGTRLTVT.

The V call is TRBV19, the J call TRBJ2-1; D is perhaps TRBD1 or TRBD2 (5 bases each). Trimming took off 8 bases at V and 6 bases at J, with 20 bases between the two ends. The CDR3 spans 15 residues. Germline V lookup: CDR1 LNHDA, CDR2 SQIVND (reference sequence). The CDR3 DNA reads as TGTGCCAGTGGGCTGGTCGGGGCAGGGATCAATGAGCAGTTCTTC. This encodes CASGLVGAGINEQFF.

The chain has TRBV10-3 and TRBJ2-1; no reliable D call. V dropped 2 bases and J dropped 5 bases, with 10 bases sitting between them. In germline, CDR1 is ENHRY, CDR2 SYGVKD. CDR3 length: 14 residues. The CDR3: CAISEAYSDNEQFF. CDR3 bases: TGTGCCATCAGTGAGGCTTATAGTGACAATGAGCAGTTCTTC.

This clone was counted a single time. The chain is built from TRBV29-1 and TRBJ1-2, with 9 bases that match TRBD1. The J segment lost 3 bases and the V segment lost 8 bases, leaving 10 bases of the junction unmatched. Germline CDR1 reads SQVTM; CDR2 reads ANQGSEA. CDR3 length: 14 residues. The CDR3: CSSWGTGGYYGYTF. DNA of the CDR3: TGCAGCTCGTGGGGTACAGGGGGCTACTATGGCTACACCTTC.

The chain is built from TRBV6-5 and TRBJ1-4, with TRBD1 identical over 10 bases. CDR1 and CDR2 (germline): MNHEY, SVGAGI. The CDR3 totals 16 residues. V gave up 3 bases and J gave up 8 bases; unmatched junction bases: 9. CDR3 amino acids: CASSYSPGQGGEKLFF. In DNA form, the CDR3 reads TGTGCCAGCAGTTATTCCCCCGGACAGGGGGGCGAAAAACTGTTTTTT.

In regard to this clone: Other nucleotide sequences from this sample produce the same CDR3. V gene TRBV9 combines with J gene TRBJ2-1; no definite D call. V lost 4 bases and J lost 8, with 10 bases in between. Germline V lookup: CDR1 SGDLS, CDR2 YYNGEE. The CDR3 totals 12 residues. In DNA form, the CDR3 reads TGTGCCAGCAGCCCCCCGGCACATGAGCAGTTCTTC. This encodes CASSPPAHEQFF.

The V call is TRBV15, the J call TRBJ2-1; 7 bases are shared with TRBD1. CDR1 and CDR2 (germline): LNHNV, YYDKDF (reference sequence). CDR3 size: 17 residues. V dropped 0 bases and J dropped 1; count of bases not matched to a gene: 6. This CDR3 reads CATSRDYGTASYNEQFF. The CDR3 coding sequence is TGTGCCACCAGCAGAGATTATGGGACAGCTTCCTACAATGAGCAGTTCTTC. The full variable domain, in which reference TRBV15 and TRBJ2-1 provide the parts outside the CDR3, is DAMVIQNPRYQVTQFGKPVTLSCSQTLNHNVMYWYQQKSSQAPKLLFHYYDKDFNNEADTPDNFQSRRPNTSFCFLDIRSPGLGDTAMYLCATSRDYGTASYNEQFFGPGTRLTVL.

Note on this clone: This specimen includes other DNA sequences encoding the same CDR3. The gene calls are TRBV18 and TRBJ1-5; the D is unclear. The germline CDR1 and CDR2 sequences are KGHSH and LQKENI. This CDR3 region has 14 residues. V lost 3 bases to trimming and J lost 0 bases, with 6 bases between them. The CDR3 here is CASSPTNSNQPQHF. In nucleotides, the CDR3 is TGTGCCAGCTCACCCACGAATAGCAATCAGCCCCAGCATTTT.

The chain uses TRBV6-1 and TRBJ2-5, with 7 bases matching TRBD1. Germline loops: CDR1 MNHNS, CDR2 SASEGT. The V segment lost 8 bases and the J segment 2 bases; nucleotides outside the gene matches: 11. This CDR3 has 15 residues. The CDR3 DNA sequence: TGTGCCAGCGGAACAGGGGTTGGGGAACAAGAGACCCAGTACTTC. This gives the protein CASGTGVGEQETQYF.

The J gene is TRBJ2-3, the V gene TRBV5-1; D gene ambiguous. Trimming removed 1 base from V and 4 bases from J, with 10 bases in between. Germline V gene lookup returns CDR1 SGHRS and CDR2 YFSETQ. The CDR3 length is 14 residues. CDR3 sequence reads: CASSLLPGPDTQYF. As DNA, the CDR3 is TGCGCCAGCAGCTTGTTACCGGGCCCAGATACGCAGTATTTT. Full variable domain (rest looked up from reference TRBV5-1 and TRBJ2-3): KAGVTQTPRYLIKTRGQQVTLSCSPISGHRSVSWYQQTPGQGLQFLFEYFSETQRNKGNFPGRFSGRQFSNSRSEMNVSTLELGDSALYLCASSLLPGPDTQYFGPGTRLTVL.

In its sample, this clone was seen once. The chain couples TRBV6-5 to TRBJ1-4, with TRBD1 as a possible D gene (5 bases). The CDR3 totals 14 residues. CDR1 MNHEY and CDR2 SVGAGI come from the germline V gene. The V end was cut by 2 bases, the J end by 8 bases, with 12 bases between. CDR3: CASSYRQSREKLFF. The CDR3 bases are TGTGCCAGCAGTTACCGACAGAGTCGGGAAAAACTGTTTTTT.

This chain joins TRBV2 and TRBJ2-3; tentative D call: TRBD1 (5 bases). Trimming pared 4 bases from V and 1 base from J, leaving 9 bases between. The germline V gene has CDR1 SNHLY and CDR2 FYNNEI. CDR3 length: 14 residues. This CDR3 reads CASSGQIRTDTQYF. The CDR3 DNA reads as TGTGCCAGCAGTGGACAGATCCGCACAGATACGCAGTATTTT. Using reference TRBV2 and TRBJ2-3 for the parts outside the CDR3, the full variable domain is EPEVTQTPSHQVTQMGQEVILRCVPISNHLYFYWYRQILGQKVEFLVSFYNNEISEKSEIFDDQFSVERPDGSNFTLKIRSTKLEDSAMYFCASSGQIRTDTQYFGPGTRLTVL.

This clone was detected once. V and J are TRBV7-2 and TRBJ1-2; no clear D gene. CDR1 and CDR2 (germline): SGHTA, FQGNSA. Trimming pared 2 bases from V and 5 bases from J, leaving 21 bases between. CDR3 size: 17 residues. The CDR3 bases are TGTGCCAGCAGCTTAAGGCCTTATAGAGTGGGAGATTATGGCTACACCTTC. Translated, it gives CASSLRPYRVGDYGYTF.

In DNA form, the CDR3 reads TGTGCCAGCAGTGGACAGGGCCTCGAGCAGTACTTC. Its translation is CASSGQGLEQYF. V is TRBV6-1 and J is TRBJ2-7, with 7 bases that match TRBD1. There are 12 residues in the CDR3. The V and J ends lost 4 bases and 6 bases, in that order; junction bases with no gene match: 3. CDR1 and CDR2 from the germline V gene are MNHNS and SASEGT.

The chain links TRBV29-1 to TRBJ1-2, with a weak D call TRBD1 (5 bases). This CDR3 region has 12 residues. Per germline, CDR1 SQVTM and CDR2 ANQGSEA. With 4 bases removed from V and 5 bases from J, the gap between germline ends came to 11 bases. CDR3 in DNA: TGCAGCGTTGGTGTAGGGACGTATGGCTACACCTTC. Its translation is CSVGVGTYGYTF.

The chain recombines TRBV9 with TRBJ2-3; D is perhaps TRBD1 (6 bases). The length of the CDR3 is 13 residues. The ends were cut back, 3 bases at V and 3 bases at J, with 8 bases in the middle. Germline V gene sequence: CDR1 SGDLS, CDR2 YYNGEE. CDR3 in DNA: TGTGCCAGCAGCGCAGGACAGACAGATACGCAGTATTTT. Protein: CASSAGQTDTQYF.